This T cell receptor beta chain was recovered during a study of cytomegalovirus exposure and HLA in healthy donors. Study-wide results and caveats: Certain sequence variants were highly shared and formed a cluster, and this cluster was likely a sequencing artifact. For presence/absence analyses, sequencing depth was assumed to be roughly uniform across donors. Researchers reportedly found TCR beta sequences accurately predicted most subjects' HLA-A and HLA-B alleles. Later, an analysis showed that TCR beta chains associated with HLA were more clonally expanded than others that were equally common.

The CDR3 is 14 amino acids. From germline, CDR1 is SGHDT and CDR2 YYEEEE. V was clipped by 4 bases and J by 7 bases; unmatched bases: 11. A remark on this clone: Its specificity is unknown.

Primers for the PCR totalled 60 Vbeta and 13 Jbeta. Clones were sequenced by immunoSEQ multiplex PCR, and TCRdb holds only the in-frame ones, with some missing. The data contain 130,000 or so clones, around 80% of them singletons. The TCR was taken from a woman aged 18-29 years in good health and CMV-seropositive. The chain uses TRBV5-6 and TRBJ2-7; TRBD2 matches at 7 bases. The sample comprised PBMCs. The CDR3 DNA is TGTGCCAGCAGCCCTGGAGAGCAGGGAGGGGAGCAGTACTTC. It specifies CASSPGEQGGEQYF.